This T cell receptor beta chain originates from a study of cytotoxic CD8 clonotypes in ibrutinib-treated CLL. TCRdb's table, derived via immunoSEQ multiplex PCR, lists solely in-frame clones and lacks some. The data hold more than 300,000 clones, with around four fifths observed a single time. Trimming cost V 2 bases and J 4 bases, with 20 bases left between them. The V gene's germline CDR1 is KGHSH and CDR2 LQKENI. The CDR3 length is 18 residues. V and J are TRBV18 and TRBJ2-2, with D possibly being TRBD1 or TRBD2 (5 bases each). The sample in question was PBMCs, obtained before ibrutinib treatment. This receptor was identified in a human donor with chronic lymphocytic leukemia. CDR3 region: CASSPYHGGTESTGELFF. As DNA, the CDR3 is TGTGCCAGCTCACCATACCATGGGGGTACCGAGTCCACCGGGGAGCTGTTTTTT.